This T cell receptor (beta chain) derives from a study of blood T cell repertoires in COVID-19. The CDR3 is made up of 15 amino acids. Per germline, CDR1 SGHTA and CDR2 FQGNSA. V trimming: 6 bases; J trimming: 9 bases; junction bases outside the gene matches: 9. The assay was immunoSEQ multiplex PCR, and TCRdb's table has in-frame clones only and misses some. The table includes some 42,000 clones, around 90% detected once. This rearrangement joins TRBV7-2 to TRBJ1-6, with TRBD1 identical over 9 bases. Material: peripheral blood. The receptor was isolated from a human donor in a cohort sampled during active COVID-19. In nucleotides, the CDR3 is TGTGCCAGCAGTCTCCAACAGGGGGCCGGTTCACCCCTCCACTTT. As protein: CASSLQQGAGSPLHF.